Each of the 29 T cell receptor beta chains below was sequenced from the same sample in a study of identifying expanded T cells in peripheral blood. Generated by immunoSEQ multiplex PCR, the TCRdb table keeps only in-frame clones and is missing some. The data show over 85,000 clones, more than 75% seen once. Material for sequencing was blood. These TCRs come from a person aged 18 to 75 in good health.

This clone was observed a single time. This sequence joins TRBV5-6 and TRBJ2-3, with 8 bases identical to TRBD2. Trimming removed 3 bases from V and 5 bases from J; junction bases left unmatched: 14. From germline, CDR1 is SGHDT and CDR2 YYEEEE. The CDR3 consists of 17 residues. CDR3 sequence (DNA): TGTGCCAGCAGCTCGCTGAGATGGCGGGGGGCGGGAGATACGCAGTATTTT. It translates to CASSSLRWRGAGDTQYF.

The CDR3, as DNA: TGTGCCAGCAGCGAGACCCGGGACACTGAAGCTTTCTTT. It specifies CASSETRDTEAFF. The chain uses TRBV6-1 and TRBJ1-1; the D is unclear. The germline CDR1 and CDR2 sequences are MNHNS and SASEGT. V was cut by 6 bases and J by 3 bases, with 11 bases left in between. The CDR3 totals 13 residues.

This chain links TRBV18 with TRBJ2-3, with a possible D match to TRBD2 (6 bases). The germline CDR1 and CDR2 sequences are KGHSH and LQKENI. The CDR3 totals 15 residues. Trimming took off 1 base at V and 2 bases at J, with 10 bases between the two ends. CDR3 bases: TGTGCCAGCTCACCACAGCGGGCGAACACAGATACGCAGTATTTT. This translates into CASSPQRANTDTQYF. Based on the CDR3 plus reference TRBV18 and TRBJ2-3, the full variable domain is NAGVMQNPRHLVRRRGQEARLRCSPMKGHSHVYWYRQLPEEGLKFMVYLQKENIIDESGMPKERFSAEFPKEGPSILRIQQVVRGDSAAYFCASSPQRANTDTQYFGPGTRLTVL.

This clone appeared a single time. This sequence joins TRBV11-3 and TRBJ2-3, with D uncertain. Deletions cut 4 bases from V and 1 base from J, with 12 bases between. The CDR3 has 15 amino acids. Germline V gives CDR1 SGHNT, CDR2 YENEEA. The CDR3 DNA reads TGTGCCAGCAGCTCCTCTGGCCTGCGCACAGATACGCAGTATTTT. Translated, it gives CASSSSGLRTDTQYF.

The chain recombines TRBV5-4 with TRBJ1-1; D is undetermined. V was shortened by 3 bases and J by 0 bases, with 12 bases between the two germline ends. In germline, CDR1 is SGHNT, CDR2 YYREEE (reference sequence). This CDR3 has 15 amino acids. This CDR3 reads CASSWERELNTEAFF. The CDR3 DNA reads as TGTGCCAGCAGCTGGGAACGAGAACTGAACACTGAAGCTTTCTTT.

This rearrangement joins TRBV25-1 to TRBJ1-6, with D possibly matching TRBD1 (5 bases). The CDR3 spans 15 residues. V was clipped by 5 bases and J by 6 bases, with 14 bases between them. The germline V gene has CDR1 MGHDK and CDR2 SYGVNS. This chain's CDR3 is CASSPWGDPNSPLHF. The CDR3 DNA reads as TGTGCCAGCAGTCCTTGGGGCGACCCTAATTCACCCCTCCACTTT.

This chain links TRBV18 with TRBJ1-4; possible D gene TRBD1, 6 bases. Germline lookup yields CDR1 KGHSH and CDR2 LQKENI. This CDR3 is built from 17 residues. Deletions cut 4 bases from V and 5 bases from J, with 20 bases between. The chain's CDR3 is CASSLAASGHSNEKLFF. CDR3 DNA sequence: TGTGCCAGCTCACTAGCCGCATCGGGACATTCCAATGAAAAACTGTTTTTT.

This chain connects TRBV19 to TRBJ2-7, with D maybe TRBD1 (6 bases). This CDR3 is 16 amino acids long. Per germline, CDR1 LNHDA and CDR2 SQIVND (reference sequence). V dropped 2 bases and J dropped 0 bases, with 14 bases sitting between them. CDR3 sequence reads: CASSIRSGVGSYEQYF. CDR3 in DNA: TGTGCCAGTAGTATAAGGTCAGGGGTCGGCTCCTACGAGCAGTACTTC.

The genes are TRBV5-1 and TRBJ2-3; TRBD2 aligns across 15 bases. The V and J ends lost 4 bases and 6 bases, in that order; junction bases with no gene match: 6. The CDR3 is 16 residues long. Germline V CDR1 and CDR2: SGHRS, YFSETQ. The CDR3 DNA sequence: TGCGCCAGCAGCAAGGGACTAGCGGGGGGAAGCGATACGCAGTATTTT. It specifies CASSKGLAGGSDTQYF.

This clone was seen a single time. The rearrangement uses TRBV2 and TRBJ2-3, with 9 bases that match TRBD2. The CDR3 runs to 18 residues. V lost 2 bases, J lost 1 base, and 10 bases stayed unmatched. Germline CDR1 is SNHLY and CDR2 is FYNNEI. CDR3 in amino acids: CASSESPWVAGGTDTQYF. CDR3 coding DNA: TGTGCCAGCAGTGAATCCCCCTGGGTAGCGGGGGGCACAGATACGCAGTATTTT.

This clone showed up just once. V gene TRBV16 combines with J gene TRBJ2-5; D may be TRBD2 (5 bases). Looked up from germline, CDR1 is KGHSY and CDR2 is FQNENV. V lost 1 base to trimming and J lost 0 bases, with 12 bases between them. The CDR3 contains 16 residues. The CDR3 is CASSQFGWEYQETQYF. For the CDR3, the DNA is TGTGCCAGCAGCCAATTTGGGTGGGAGTACCAAGAGACCCAGTACTTC. The variable domain in full, completed from reference TRBV16 and TRBJ2-5, reads GEEVAQTPKHLVRGEGQKAKLYCAPIKGHSYVFWYQQVLKNEFKFLISFQNENVFDETGMPKERFSAKCLPNSPCSLEIQATKLEDSAVYFCASSQFGWEYQETQYFGPGTRLLVL.

The chain couples TRBV19 to TRBJ1-5, with D uncertain. V shed 5 bases and J shed 6 bases, with 14 bases lying between them. The CDR3 is 14 amino acids. Germline CDR1 reads LNHDA; CDR2 reads SQIVND (reference sequence). CDR3 nucleotides: TGTGCCAGTAGTTTTCAGCAAAGTAGTCAGCCCCAGCATTTT. It translates to CASSFQQSSQPQHF.

The chain joins TRBV6-5 to TRBJ1-2; D is ambiguous. Deletions cut 2 bases from V and 8 bases from J, with 15 bases between. CDR1 and CDR2 (germline): MNHEY, SVGAGI. The CDR3 length is 14 residues. CDR3 amino acids: CASSYASAAGGYTF. CDR3 coding DNA: TGTGCCAGCAGTTACGCGTCGGCCGCGGGGGGCTACACCTTC.

V is TRBV30 and J is TRBJ2-7; TRBD2 aligns across 8 bases. V lost 5 bases to trimming and J lost 7 bases; unmatched junction nucleotides: 10. CDR3 length equals 13 residues. Germline values: CDR1 GTSNPN, CDR2 SVGIG (reference sequence). The CDR3 nucleotides read TGTGCCTGGGCCCCGGGGGGGGGCGGTGAGCAGTACTTC. Protein sequence: CAWAPGGGGEQYF.

The rearrangement uses TRBV6-6 and TRBJ2-2; D ambiguous. The CDR3 loop spans 14 amino acids. From germline, CDR1 is MNHNY and CDR2 SVGAGI (reference sequence). V lost 2 bases to trimming and J lost 1 base, with 5 bases between them. DNA for the CDR3: TGTGCCAGCAGTTACGCAGAGAACACCGGGGAGCTGTTTTTT. Amino acid sequence: CASSYAENTGELFF.

V usage is TRBV28 and J usage is TRBJ2-3; 11 bases are a match to TRBD1. After removal of 8 bases from V and 2 bases from J, the junction contained 12 bases not matched to a gene. The CDR3 is made up of 17 amino acids. The germline CDR1 and CDR2 sequences are MDHEN and SYDVKM. The CDR3 sequence: CASRDRGVRGNTDTQYF. The CDR3 coding sequence is TGTGCCAGCCGGGACAGGGGGGTGCGGGGGAACACAGATACGCAGTATTTT.

The chain has TRBV5-5 and TRBJ1-1; TRBD1 matches 9 bases. The CDR3 loop spans 16 amino acids. Unmatched junction bases numbered 6, after V lost 3 bases and J lost 0 bases. Germline V lookup: CDR1 SGHKS, CDR2 YYEKEE (reference sequence). CDR3 sequence reads: CASSWVTGGMNTEAFF. For the CDR3, the DNA is TGTGCCAGCAGCTGGGTCACAGGGGGCATGAACACTGAAGCTTTCTTT. The variable domain in full, completed from reference TRBV5-5 and TRBJ1-1, reads DAGVTQSPTHLIKTRGQQVTLRCSPISGHKSVSWYQQVLGQGPQFIFQYYEKEERGRGNFPDRFSARQFPNYSSELNVNALLLGDSALYLCASSWVTGGMNTEAFFGQGTRLTVV.

The chain combines TRBV19 with TRBJ1-2, with TRBD1 matching over 7 bases. Germline assignment: CDR1 LNHDA and CDR2 SQIVND (reference sequence). Trimming at V came to 6 bases and at J to 2 bases, leaving 6 bases not matched to a gene. The CDR3 has 14 residues. CDR3 in DNA: TGTGCCAGTAGGCTAACAGGGGCCAACTATGGCTACACCTTC. Translating gives CASRLTGANYGYTF.

This clone appeared a few times. This chain joins TRBV30 and TRBJ1-5; D is unresolved. The V gene lost 1 base and the J gene lost 0 bases, with 4 bases spanning the gap. CDR1 and CDR2 from the germline V gene are GTSNPN and SVGIG (reference sequence). This CDR3 region has 13 residues. CDR3 nucleotide sequence: TGTGCCTGGAGTGCCTATAGCAATCAGCCCCAGCATTTT. Its protein product is CAWSAYSNQPQHF.

V is TRBV6-1 and J is TRBJ1-1, with a tentative D call TRBD1 (6 bases). The CDR3 contains 11 residues. Trimming left V 8 bases short and J 10 bases short, with 14 bases between. Germline V gives CDR1 MNHNS, CDR2 SASEGT. In DNA, the CDR3 is TGTGCCAGCCGGGGGGCGGTGATAGCTTTCTTT. Amino acids: CASRGAVIAFF.

This chain uses TRBV6-5 with TRBJ1-5, with a weak D call TRBD1 (5 bases). Germline V CDR1 and CDR2: MNHEY, SVGAGI. Trimming left V 5 bases short and J 7 bases short, with 12 bases between. The length of the CDR3 is 13 residues. The CDR3 protein is CASSTQGRQPQHF. The CDR3 region has the DNA TGTGCCAGCAGTACCCAGGGAAGGCAGCCCCAGCATTTT.

V and J are TRBV4-3 and TRBJ2-4; no firm D call. The germline CDR1 and CDR2 sequences are LGHNA and YSLEER. The CDR3 covers 16 residues. Trimming left V 0 bases short and J 2 bases short, with 11 bases between. CDR3 nucleotides: TGCGCCAGCAGCCAAGATTGGGGTCTAACCAAAAACATTCAGTACTTC. It specifies CASSQDWGLTKNIQYF.

The J gene is TRBJ1-1, the V gene TRBV27; D might be TRBD1 (6 bases). V lost 8 bases to trimming and J lost 7 bases, with 17 bases between them. CDR3 length equals 13 residues. Germline loops: CDR1 MNHEY, CDR2 SMNVEV (reference sequence). CDR3 nucleotide sequence: TGTGCCAGCTGTAAAGGGGGTTATGGTGAAGCTTTCTTT. Its protein product is CASCKGGYGEAFF.

The chain joins TRBV19 to TRBJ1-5; TRBD1 agrees at 8 bases. Germline V gene lookup returns CDR1 LNHDA and CDR2 SQIVND (reference sequence). This CDR3 region has 15 residues. V shed 6 bases, J shed 8 bases, and the junction held 12 bases outside the gene matches. This chain's CDR3 is CASRMDRALVEPQHF. CDR3 nucleotides: TGTGCCAGTAGGATGGACAGGGCCCTGGTGGAGCCCCAGCATTTT.

The CDR3 region has the DNA TGTGCCAGCAGCCTAAACCGGCCAGGGGTCCCTGCGCGAGGCTACACCTTC. Amino acid sequence: CASSLNRPGVPARGYTF. The chain has TRBV5-6 and TRBJ1-2; tentatively, D is TRBD1 (6 bases). The ends were cut back, 4 bases at V and 8 bases at J, with 27 bases in the middle. The germline V gene has CDR1 SGHDT and CDR2 YYEEEE. This CDR3 is built from 17 residues.

The V call is TRBV27, the J call TRBJ1-5; D is uncertain. CDR1 and CDR2 from the germline V gene are MNHEY and SMNVEV (reference sequence). With 2 bases removed from V and 4 bases from J, the gap between germline ends came to 9 bases. The CDR3 spans 14 residues. For the CDR3, the DNA is TGTGCCAGCAGTTTAAGGTCCAGTAATCAGCCCCAGCATTTT. Protein product: CASSLRSSNQPQHF.

This clone has just one count. CDR3 nucleotides: TGTGCCAGCGGCCCACAGGAGGGTTGGGGCACTGAAGCTTTCTTT. It encodes CASGPQEGWGTEAFF. This chain links TRBV6-5 with TRBJ1-1, with a tentative D call TRBD1 (5 bases). This CDR3 is built from 15 residues. Per the germline V gene, CDR1 is MNHEY and CDR2 is SVGAGI. Between the trimmed V and J ends, which lost 8 bases and 4 bases, there was a span of 20 bases.

This chain joins TRBV10-3 and TRBJ2-7; D is uncertain. V was trimmed by 4 bases and J by 1 base, leaving 5 bases between them. Germline CDR1 is ENHRY and CDR2 is SYGVKD. This CDR3 contains 12 residues. CDR3 nucleotide sequence: TGTGCCATCAGTGGTCAATCCTACGAGCAGTACTTC. It specifies CAISGQSYEQYF.

The chain is built from TRBV5-4 and TRBJ1-2; TRBD1 might be the D (6 bases). V shed 2 bases and J shed 6 bases, with 14 bases lying between them. The CDR3 covers 14 residues. Germline V gives CDR1 SGHNT, CDR2 YYREEE (reference sequence). The chain's CDR3 is CASSFGSTGHGYTF. In nucleotides, the CDR3 is TGTGCCAGCAGCTTCGGATCAACAGGGCATGGCTACACCTTC.